These T cell receptor beta chains were read from a single sample in a study of cytomegalovirus exposure and HLA in healthy donors. Sequencing was performed with immunoSEQ multiplex PCR; in TCRdb, only in-frame clones are kept and a portion is missing. The sample gives 95,000 to 150,000 clones, about 73% of which show up once; 8.2% is in the top ten. Specimen: PBMCs. The receptors were sampled from a woman in her 40s in good health and CMV-seropositive. The CDR3 runs from the conserved cysteine through the conserved F or W. D genes are given only for firm matches. Clone size is shown for a subset of rows, as once, few, many or a class of expanded clone.

>-|TRBJ1-5|TRBV18|TRBD1
TGTGCCAGCTCACAGGGACAGGGGAATGGCCAGCCCCAGCATTTT
CASSQGQGNGQPQHF
>-|TRBJ2-3|TRBV6-4|-
TGTGCCAGCAGTGTACAGCCTAGCACAGATACGCAGTATTTT
CASSVQPSTDTQYF
>-|TRBJ1-2|TRBV5-6|TRBD1
TGTGCCAGCAGCTTGGGAAACAGGGGCGTGGGCTACACCTTC
CASSLGNRGVGYTF
>-|TRBJ2-3|TRBV11-2|TRBD2
TGTGCCAGCAGCTTAGATATAGGAGCGGGGGGGCCGCATTTT
CASSLDIGAGGPHF
>-|TRBJ1-1|TRBV6-6|TRBD1
TGTGCCAGCAGCTTTGACAGGGACCCCAACAGGGCTTTCTTT
CASSFDRDPNRAFF
>many|TRBJ1-1|TRBV2|-
TGTGCCAGCAGTGAAACAGGGATGAACACTGAAGCTTTCTTT
CASSETGMNTEAFF
>-|TRBJ2-1|TRBV11-1|-
TGTGCCAGCAGCTTAGGGGGAGGGTTCTTC
CASSLGGGFF
>-|TRBJ1-6|TRBV7-2|-
TGTGCCAGCAGCTTAGGAGTTGTTTCACCCCTCCACTTT
CASSLGVVSPLHF
>-|TRBJ1-2|TRBV5-6|-
TGTGCCAGCAGCCGGAACAGGGACTATGGCTACACCTTC
CASSRNRDYGYTF
>-|TRBJ1-6|TRBV2|-
TGTGCCAGCAGCCTGGCCTTCGATTCACCCCTCCACTTT
CASSLAFDSPLHF
>-|TRBJ1-1|TRBV21-1|-
TGTGCCAGCAGCAGAGAGTCTAGGAGGGAGTCGGCCACTGAAGCTTTCTTT
CASSRESRRESATEAFF
>-|TRBJ2-7|TRBV11-3|TRBD1
TGTGCCAGCAGCTTAGACGGGACAGGCTACGAGCAGTACTTC
CASSLDGTGYEQYF
>-|TRBJ2-7|TRBV19|TRBD1
TGTGCCAGTAGTACCGGACAGGGCAATTACGAGCAGTACTTC
CASSTGQGNYEQYF
>-|TRBJ1-1|TRBV2|-
TGTGCCAGCAGTGAAGCGGGGGGGGCTGAAGCTTTCTTT
CASSEAGGAEAFF
>once|TRBJ2-5|TRBV7-8|TRBD1
TGTGCCAGCAGCCTCCGGGACAGCCAAGAGACCCAGTACTTC
CASSLRDSQETQYF